This entry lists 30 T cell receptor beta chains sequenced from one sample in a study of blood T cell repertoires in COVID-19. Sequencing was performed with immunoSEQ multiplex PCR; in TCRdb, only in-frame clones are kept and a portion is missing. The sample includes around 60,000 clones, 75% to 90% seen only once; the top ten take under 15%. Sequencing was carried out using peripheral blood. Every receptor here comes from a man aged 80 or over with acute or convalescent COVID-19.

This clone is a singleton in its sample. The chain has TRBV2 and TRBJ2-5; possibly TRBD1 for D (6 bases). The CDR3 sequence is 12 residues long. In germline, CDR1 is SNHLY, CDR2 FYNNEI. V lost 8 bases to trimming and J lost 3 bases, with 10 bases between them. The CDR3 reads CASRGQKETQYF. The CDR3 DNA is TGTGCCAGCCGGGGACAAAAAGAGACCCAGTACTTC.

The V and J genes are TRBV5-4 and TRBJ1-1; tentatively, D is TRBD1 (6 bases). With 2 bases removed from V and 7 bases from J, the gap between germline ends came to 12 bases. Germline CDR1 is SGHNT and CDR2 is YYREEE (reference sequence). CDR3 length: 13 residues. This CDR3 reads CASSLRDKIEAFF. CDR3 DNA: TGTGCCAGCAGCTTACGGGACAAAATTGAAGCTTTCTTT. The entire variable domain, with the rest obtained from reference TRBV5-4 and TRBJ1-1, is as follows: ETGVTQSPTHLIKTRGQQVTLRCSSQSGHNTVSWYQQALGQGPQFIFQYYREEENGRGNFPPRFSGLQFPNYSSELNVNALELDDSALYLCASSLRDKIEAFFGQGTRLTVV.

Remarks on this clone: Mismatch with germline at one junction end may stem from a read error. The chain links TRBV7-7 to TRBJ2-3, with D possibly being TRBD1 (7 bases). In germline, CDR1 is SSHAT, CDR2 FNYEAQ (reference sequence). The CDR3 runs 15 residues. The CDR3 loop reads CASSLAGGRSDTQYF. In nucleotides, the CDR3 is TGTGCTAGCAGCTTGGCAGGGGGGAGATCAGATACGCAGTATTTT.

Note on this clone: In the same sample, other DNA sequences code for this CDR3. The J gene is TRBJ1-2, the V gene TRBV11-2; D gene unclear. Germline lookup yields CDR1 SGHAT and CDR2 FQNNGV. V lost 3 bases, J lost 1 base, and 9 bases lay in between. There are 14 residues in the CDR3. The chain's CDR3 is CASSLSTGNYGYTF. The CDR3 DNA is TGTGCCAGCAGCTTGTCGACGGGTAACTATGGCTACACCTTC.

The chain links TRBV7-9 to TRBJ1-1, with D hard to call. The CDR3 consists of 11 residues. Trimming cost V 7 bases and J 3 bases, with 6 bases left between them. Germline V gives CDR1 SEHNR, CDR2 FQNEAQ (reference sequence). CDR3 amino acids: CASTLDTEAFF. CDR3 in DNA: TGTGCCAGCACCCTCGACACTGAAGCTTTCTTT.

The rearrangement joins TRBV3-1 (or the pseudogene TRBV3-2) to TRBJ2-5; 11 bases match TRBD2. Germline CDR1 is LGHDT and CDR2 is YNNKEL (reference sequence). The CDR3 length is 18 residues. V trimming: 0 bases; J trimming: 2 bases; junction bases outside the gene matches: 8. CDR3 sequence reads: CASSQESPGLAVQETQYF. The CDR3 DNA reads TGTGCCAGCAGCCAAGAAAGCCCGGGACTAGCGGTTCAAGAGACCCAGTACTTC.

The chain carries TRBV24-1 and TRBJ2-3; TRBD1 agrees at 10 bases. Germline V gives CDR1 KGHDR, CDR2 SFDVKD. J was trimmed by 2 bases and V by 0 bases; bases with no gene match: 4. This CDR3 has 17 residues. This CDR3 reads CATSDLRDRGYTDTQYF. The DNA of the CDR3 is TGTGCCACCAGTGATTTGCGGGACAGGGGATACACAGATACGCAGTATTTT.

J is TRBJ2-7 and V is TRBV6-2 or TRBV6-3, with D possibly being TRBD2 (6 bases). The CDR3 has 14 amino acids. CDR1 is MNHEY and CDR2 is SVGEGT in the germline V gene. The V and J ends lost 2 bases and 4 bases respectively, with 12 bases between them. The CDR3 sequence is CASSYGGSRYEQYF. The CDR3 DNA reads as TGTGCCAGCAGTTACGGGGGGAGCAGGTACGAGCAGTACTTC.

This clone was recorded a few times. This sequence joins TRBV12-3 or TRBV12-4 and TRBJ1-1; D remains unclear. The CDR3 runs to 13 residues. V was pared by 6 bases and J by 0 bases, with 8 bases between. Written as DNA, the CDR3 is TGTGCCAGCAGCCGTAGTGTGAACACTGAAGCTTTCTTT. It encodes CASSRSVNTEAFF.

The V call is TRBV12-3 or TRBV12-4, the J call TRBJ2-3, with D unresolved. With 3 bases removed from V and 4 bases from J, the gap between germline ends came to 5 bases. The CDR3 is made up of 12 amino acids. The CDR3 bases are TGTGCCAGCAGTTTTGTATCAGATACGCAGTATTTT. Its protein product is CASSFVSDTQYF.

The V gene is TRBV30, the J gene TRBJ1-5; D not resolved. Germline V gives CDR1 GTSNPN, CDR2 SVGIG (reference sequence). Trimming removed 0 bases at V and 9 bases at J, with 12 bases between. The CDR3 totals 13 residues. This chain's CDR3 is CAWSVSARGPQHF. CDR3 coding DNA: TGTGCCTGGAGTGTTTCGGCACGGGGGCCCCAGCATTTT. The full variable domain, rest sourced from reference TRBV30 and TRBJ1-5, is SQTIHQWPATLVQPVGSPLSLECTVEGTSNPNLYWYRQAAGRGLQLLFYSVGIGQISSEVPQNLSASRPQDRQFILSSKKLLLSDSGFYLCAWSVSARGPQHFGDGTRLSIL.

This chain connects TRBV30 to TRBJ1-1, with D perhaps TRBD1 (5 bases). CDR1 is GTSNPN and CDR2 is SVGIG in the germline V gene (reference sequence). The length of the CDR3 is 11 residues. The CDR3 spells CARQGFAEAFF. The CDR3 nucleotides read TGTGCTCGGCAGGGATTCGCTGAAGCTTTCTTT.

The chain uses TRBV5-1 and TRBJ2-2; D possibly corresponds to TRBD2 (7 bases). The length of the CDR3 is 15 residues. Germline loops: CDR1 SGHRS, CDR2 YFSETQ. Trimming left V 1 base short and J 4 bases short, with 11 bases between. CDR3 nucleotide sequence: TGCGCCAGCAGCTTGTCGGGGGGCGGCACCGGGGAGCTGTTTTTT. Translated, it gives CASSLSGGGTGELFF. Together with reference TRBV5-1 and TRBJ2-2, the CDR3 gives the full variable domain: KAGVTQTPRYLIKTRGQQVTLSCSPISGHRSVSWYQQTPGQGLQFLFEYFSETQRNKGNFPGRFSGRQFSNSRSEMNVSTLELGDSALYLCASSLSGGGTGELFFGEGSRLTVL.

This clone was detected only a few times. This chain joins TRBV6-5 and TRBJ2-7; 7 bases line up with TRBD1. CDR1 and CDR2 (germline): MNHEY, SVGAGI. The V gene end was trimmed by 7 bases and the J gene end by 2 bases; junction bases not matched to a gene: 11. The CDR3 is 15 amino acids. CDR3 loop: CASTPQGFSPYEQYF. In DNA, the CDR3 is TGTGCCAGCACCCCACAGGGGTTTAGTCCCTACGAGCAGTACTTC.

The rearrangement links TRBV4-1 to TRBJ2-2; the D gene is possibly TRBD2 (5 bases). Germline CDR1 is MGHRA and CDR2 is YSYEKL. This CDR3 is built from 17 residues. V was shortened by 1 base and J by 0 bases, with 12 bases between the two germline ends. The CDR3 loop is CASSQGVGRSNTGELFF. The CDR3 DNA reads TGCGCCAGCAGCCAAGGAGTTGGGAGATCGAACACCGGGGAGCTGTTTTTT.

The sample holds one count of this clone. This chain connects TRBV2 to TRBJ2-1; the match to TRBD2 covers 12 bases. This CDR3 has 15 residues. CDR1 SNHLY and CDR2 FYNNEI come from the germline V gene. V was clipped by 7 bases and J by 7 bases; unmatched bases: 8. The CDR3 loop is CASILLAGGRNEQFF. Here the CDR3 DNA reads TGTGCCAGCATTCTCCTAGCGGGGGGGAGGAATGAGCAGTTCTTC.

A few counts support this clone. The V call is TRBV19, the J call TRBJ1-4; D is uncertain. This CDR3 has 14 amino acids. Germline assignment: CDR1 LNHDA and CDR2 SQIVND (reference sequence). The germline V and J ends were trimmed by 5 bases and 4 bases, with 11 bases remaining between them. CDR3 coding DNA: TGTGCCAGTAGTGAGGCAGCGTATAATGAAAAACTGTTTTTT. The encoded protein is CASSEAAYNEKLFF.

The genes are TRBV18 and TRBJ2-7; 7 bases agree with TRBD2. CDR1 and CDR2 (germline): KGHSH, LQKENI. The CDR3 runs 15 residues. The trim removed 6 bases at V and 1 base at J, leaving 9 bases unmatched. This CDR3 is CASSPLQRGSYEQYF. CDR3 DNA sequence: TGTGCCAGCTCGCCGTTGCAGCGGGGATCCTACGAGCAGTACTTC.

This sequence joins TRBV30 and TRBJ1-5, with 8 bases lining up with TRBD1. Unmatched junction bases numbered 3, after V lost 0 bases and J lost 8 bases. This CDR3 contains 13 residues. Germline CDR1 reads GTSNPN; CDR2 reads SVGIG (reference sequence). The CDR3, as DNA: TGTGCCTGGAGTGTAGGACAGGGAGAGCCCCAGCATTTT. This translates into CAWSVGQGEPQHF.

In regard to this clone: One end of the junction does not line up with germline, which may come from a read error. The genes are TRBV7-7 and TRBJ1-2; 9 bases map to TRBD1. Germline CDR1 reads SSHAT; CDR2 reads FNYEAQ (reference sequence). This CDR3 comprises 13 residues. This CDR3 is CASSPGQGYGYTF. For the CDR3, the DNA is TGTGCTAGCAGCCCGGGACAGGGCTATGGCTACACCTTC. Combining the CDR3 with reference TRBV7-7 and TRBJ1-2 gives the whole variable domain GAGVSQSPRYKVTKRGQDVTLRCDPISSHATLYWYQQALGQGPEFLTYFNYEAQPDKSGLPSDRFSAERPEGSISTLTIQRTEQRDSAMYRCASSPGQGYGYTFGSGTRLTVV.

The chain has TRBV11-2 and TRBJ2-3; the D gene is possibly TRBD2 (5 bases). CDR3 length: 14 amino acids. V lost 4 bases to trimming and J lost 0 bases, with 8 bases between them. Germline CDR1 reads SGHAT; CDR2 reads FQNNGV. The CDR3: CASSYGLSTDTQYF. Here the CDR3 DNA reads TGTGCCAGCAGCTACGGACTCAGCACAGATACGCAGTATTTT.

The chain recombines TRBV19 with TRBJ2-2; 9 positions agree with TRBD1. The germline gives CDR1 LNHDA, CDR2 SQIVND (reference sequence). The trim removed 5 bases at V and 4 bases at J, leaving 5 bases unmatched. This CDR3 is 15 amino acids long. In DNA form, the CDR3 reads TGTGCCAGTAGTTTGACAGGGGGACCCACCGGGGAGCTGTTTTTT. Translation gives CASSLTGGPTGELFF.

This chain uses TRBV11-1 with TRBJ2-7; 10 bases fit TRBD1. Germline trimming cut 5 bases from V and 3 bases from J; bases unmatched to any gene: 7. The germline CDR1 and CDR2 sequences are SGHAT and FQDESV (reference sequence). The CDR3 totals 15 residues. The CDR3 bases are TGTGCCAGCAGCGCCAGGGACAGGGGAAACTACGAGCAGTACTTC. Translating it yields CASSARDRGNYEQYF.

The chain combines TRBV3-1 (or the pseudogene TRBV3-2) with TRBJ1-3; unclear D gene. The CDR3 spans 14 residues. Trimming removed 1 base at V and 2 bases at J, with 6 bases between. The germline V gene has CDR1 LGHDT and CDR2 YNNKEL (reference sequence). The CDR3 coding sequence is TGTGCCAGCAGCCAAGCCGGGACTGGAAACACCATATATTTT. Protein product: CASSQAGTGNTIYF.

The chain has TRBV19 and TRBJ1-2; D might be TRBD1 (6 bases). V lost 5 bases and J 0 bases, leaving 13 bases between the germline ends. The CDR3 totals 15 residues. Germline values: CDR1 LNHDA, CDR2 SQIVND (reference sequence). The CDR3 DNA is TGTGCCAGTAGTCTCCGGGACACCACTAACTATGGCTACACCTTC. It specifies CASSLRDTTNYGYTF.

V and J are TRBV19 and TRBJ1-5; D remains ambiguous. Trimming stripped 2 bases from V and 0 bases from J, with 5 bases between. The CDR3 runs to 14 residues. CDR1 and CDR2 from the germline V gene are LNHDA and SQIVND (reference sequence). CDR3 residues: CASSIILSNQPQHF. CDR3 nucleotides: TGTGCCAGTAGTATAATCCTTAGCAATCAGCCCCAGCATTTT.

The chain joins TRBV29-1 to TRBJ1-6; TRBD1 agrees at 7 bases. The CDR3 spans 13 residues. V was pared by 7 bases and J by 9 bases, with 9 bases of the junction left unmatched. The germline V gene encodes CDR1 SQVTM and CDR2 ANQGSEA. The DNA of the CDR3 is TGCAGCGCGAGGACAGGATTGGGTTCACCCCTCCACTTT. Its translation: CSARTGLGSPLHF.

The V gene is TRBV4-1, the J gene TRBJ1-5; D might be TRBD1 (6 bases). Trimming removed 2 bases from V and 6 bases from J, with 17 bases in between. Germline V gene sequence: CDR1 MGHRA, CDR2 YSYEKL. This CDR3 is built from 16 residues. This chain's CDR3 is CASSQQQGVRGQPQHF. CDR3 in DNA: TGCGCCAGCAGCCAACAACAGGGAGTCAGGGGTCAGCCCCAGCATTTT.

The V and J genes are TRBV5-1 and TRBJ1-1; TRBD1 matches at 7 bases. The germline gives CDR1 SGHRS, CDR2 YFSETQ. The length of the CDR3 is 15 residues. V shed 0 bases, J shed 1 base, and the junction held 3 bases outside the gene matches. Written as DNA, the CDR3 is TGCGCCAGCAGCTTGGTGACAGGGACGAACACTGAAGCTTTCTTT. Encoded protein: CASSLVTGTNTEAFF.

This chain connects TRBV7-9 to TRBJ1-1; TRBD1 is a possible D gene (6 bases). Germline assignment: CDR1 SEHNR and CDR2 FQNEAQ (reference sequence). The CDR3 length is 15 residues. The germline V and J ends were trimmed by 4 bases and 1 base, with 13 bases remaining between them. The CDR3 DNA reads TGTGCCAGCAGCTCCAAGACAGGAGAGAACACTGAAGCTTTCTTT. This translates into CASSSKTGENTEAFF. The full variable domain, its missing parts supplied by reference TRBV7-9 and TRBJ1-1, is DTGVSQNPRHKITKRGQNVTFRCDPISEHNRLYWYRQTLGQGPEFLTYFQNEAQLEKSRLLSDRFSAERPKGSFSTLEIQRTEQGDSAMYLCASSSKTGENTEAFFGQGTRLTVV.